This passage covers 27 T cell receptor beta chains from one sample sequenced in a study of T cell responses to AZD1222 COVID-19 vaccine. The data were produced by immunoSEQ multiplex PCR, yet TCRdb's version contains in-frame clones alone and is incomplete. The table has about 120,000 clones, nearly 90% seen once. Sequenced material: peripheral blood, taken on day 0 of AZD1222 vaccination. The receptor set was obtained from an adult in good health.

CDR3 protein: CASSLGLAETQYF. The CDR3 DNA sequence: TGTGCCAGCAGCTTAGGACTAGCGGAGACCCAGTACTTC. The V call is TRBV11-1, the J call TRBJ2-5, with 8 bases fitting TRBD2. CDR1 and CDR2 (germline): SGHAT, FQDESV (reference sequence). With 1 base clipped from V and 5 bases from J, the junction kept 0 bases outside the gene matches. This CDR3 has 13 residues.

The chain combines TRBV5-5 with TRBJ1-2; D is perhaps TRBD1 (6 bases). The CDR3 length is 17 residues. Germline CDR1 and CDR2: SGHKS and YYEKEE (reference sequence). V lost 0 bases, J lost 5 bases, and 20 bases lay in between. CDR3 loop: CASSLAPGGQGSYGYTF. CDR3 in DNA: TGTGCCAGCAGCTTGGCCCCTGGGGGGCAGGGATCTTATGGCTACACCTTC.

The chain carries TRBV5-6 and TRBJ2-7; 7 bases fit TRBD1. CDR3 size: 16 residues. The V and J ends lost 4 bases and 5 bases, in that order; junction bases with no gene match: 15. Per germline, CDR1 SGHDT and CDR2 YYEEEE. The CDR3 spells CASSPWLGQQVNEQYF. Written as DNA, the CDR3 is TGTGCCAGCAGCCCCTGGCTGGGACAGCAGGTAAACGAGCAGTACTTC.

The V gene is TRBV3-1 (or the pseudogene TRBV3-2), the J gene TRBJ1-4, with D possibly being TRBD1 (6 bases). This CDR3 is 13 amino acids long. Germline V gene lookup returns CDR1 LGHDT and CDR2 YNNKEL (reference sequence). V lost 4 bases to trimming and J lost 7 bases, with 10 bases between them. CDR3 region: CASSRGQPEKLFF. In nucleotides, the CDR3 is TGTGCCAGCAGCCGCGGACAGCCTGAAAAACTGTTTTTT.

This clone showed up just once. CDR3 sequence: CASSLGQGSPTDTQYF. CDR3 nucleotides: TGCGCCAGCAGCTTGGGACAGGGGTCCCCCACAGATACGCAGTATTTT. This chain links TRBV5-1 with TRBJ2-3; TRBD1 matches at 8 bases. This CDR3 contains 16 residues. The junction had 5 bases not matched to a gene; V was cut back by 0 bases and J by 2 bases. CDR1 and CDR2 (germline): SGHRS, YFSETQ.

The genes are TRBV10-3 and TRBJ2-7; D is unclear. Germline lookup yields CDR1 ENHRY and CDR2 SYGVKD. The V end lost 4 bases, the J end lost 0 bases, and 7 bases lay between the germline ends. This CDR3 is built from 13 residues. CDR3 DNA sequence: TGTGCCATCAGTGGAGATAGCTCCTACGAGCAGTACTTC. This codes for CAISGDSSYEQYF.

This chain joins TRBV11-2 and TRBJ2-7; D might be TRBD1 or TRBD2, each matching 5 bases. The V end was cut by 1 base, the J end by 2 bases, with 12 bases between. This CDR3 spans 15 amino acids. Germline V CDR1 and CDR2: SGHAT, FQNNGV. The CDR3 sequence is CASSLGGTVPYEQYF. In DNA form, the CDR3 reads TGTGCCAGCAGCTTAGGGGGGACGGTTCCCTACGAGCAGTACTTC.

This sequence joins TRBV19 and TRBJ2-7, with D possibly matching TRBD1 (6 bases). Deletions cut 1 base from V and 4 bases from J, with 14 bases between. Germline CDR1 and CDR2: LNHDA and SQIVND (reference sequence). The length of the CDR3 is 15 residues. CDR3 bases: TGTGCCAGTAGTATAGCCGACAGGCCTTCTTACGAGCAGTACTTC. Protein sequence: CASSIADRPSYEQYF.

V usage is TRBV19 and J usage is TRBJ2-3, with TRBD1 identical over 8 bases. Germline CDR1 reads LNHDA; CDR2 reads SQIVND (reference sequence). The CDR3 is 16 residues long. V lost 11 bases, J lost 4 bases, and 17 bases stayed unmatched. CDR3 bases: TGTGCCTCCAAACTCCGGGACAGGAGCGCTGCAGATACGCAGTATTTT. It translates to CASKLRDRSAADTQYF.

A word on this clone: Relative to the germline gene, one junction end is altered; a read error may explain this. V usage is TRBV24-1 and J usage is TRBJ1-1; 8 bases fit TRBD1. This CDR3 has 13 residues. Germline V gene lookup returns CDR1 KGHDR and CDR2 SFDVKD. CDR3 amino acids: CATSGTGNTEAFF. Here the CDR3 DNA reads TGTGCCACTAGTGGGACAGGGAACACTGAAGCTTTCTTT.

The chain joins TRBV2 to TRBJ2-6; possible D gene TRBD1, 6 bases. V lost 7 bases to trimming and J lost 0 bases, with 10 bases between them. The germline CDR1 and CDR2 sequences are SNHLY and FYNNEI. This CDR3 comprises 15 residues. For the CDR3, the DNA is TGTGCCAGCACCCTACAGGGCTCTGGGGCCAACGTCCTGACTTTC. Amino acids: CASTLQGSGANVLTF.

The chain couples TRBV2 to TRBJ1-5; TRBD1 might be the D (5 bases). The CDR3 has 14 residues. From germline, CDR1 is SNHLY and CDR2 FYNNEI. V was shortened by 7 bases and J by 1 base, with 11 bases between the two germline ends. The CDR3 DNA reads TGTGCCAGCAACGGGGCCGTGAGCAATCAGCCCCAGCATTTT. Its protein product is CASNGAVSNQPQHF.

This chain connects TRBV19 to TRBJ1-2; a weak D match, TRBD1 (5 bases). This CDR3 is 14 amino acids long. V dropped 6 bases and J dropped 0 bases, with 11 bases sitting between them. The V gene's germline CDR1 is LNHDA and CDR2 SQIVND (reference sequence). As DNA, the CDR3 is TGTGCCAGTAGACAACCGGGGGCTAACTATGGCTACACCTTC. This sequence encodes CASRQPGANYGYTF.

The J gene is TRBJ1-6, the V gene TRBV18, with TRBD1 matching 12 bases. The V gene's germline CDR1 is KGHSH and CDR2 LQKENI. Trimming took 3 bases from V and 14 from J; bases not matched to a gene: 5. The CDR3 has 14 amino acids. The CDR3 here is CASSPGTGGLALHF. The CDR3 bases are TGTGCCAGCTCACCTGGGACAGGGGGCCTGGCCCTCCACTTT.

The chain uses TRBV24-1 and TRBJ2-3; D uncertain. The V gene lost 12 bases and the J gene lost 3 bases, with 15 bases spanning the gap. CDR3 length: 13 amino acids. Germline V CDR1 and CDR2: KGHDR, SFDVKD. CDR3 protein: CAVREDGTDTQYF. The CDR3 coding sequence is TGTGCCGTTCGAGAGGACGGGACAGATACGCAGTATTTT.

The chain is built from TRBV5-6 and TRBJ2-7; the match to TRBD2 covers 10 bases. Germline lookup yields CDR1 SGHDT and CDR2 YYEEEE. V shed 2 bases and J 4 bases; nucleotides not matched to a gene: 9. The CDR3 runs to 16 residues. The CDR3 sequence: CASSLSSGRAKYEQYF. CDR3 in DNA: TGTGCCAGCAGCTTAAGCAGCGGGAGGGCCAAGTACGAGCAGTACTTC.

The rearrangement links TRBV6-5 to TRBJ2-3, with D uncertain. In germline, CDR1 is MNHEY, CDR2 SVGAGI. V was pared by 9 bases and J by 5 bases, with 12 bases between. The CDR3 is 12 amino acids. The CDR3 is CASSAPEDTQYF. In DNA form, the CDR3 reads TGTGCCAGTTCGGCCCCGGAAGATACGCAGTATTTT.

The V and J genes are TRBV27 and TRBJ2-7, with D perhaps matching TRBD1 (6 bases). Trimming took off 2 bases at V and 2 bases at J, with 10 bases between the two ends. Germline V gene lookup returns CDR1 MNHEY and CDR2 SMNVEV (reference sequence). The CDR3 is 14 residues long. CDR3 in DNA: TGTGCCAGCAGTTTACCAGGGGTGCCCTACGAGCAGTACTTC. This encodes CASSLPGVPYEQYF.

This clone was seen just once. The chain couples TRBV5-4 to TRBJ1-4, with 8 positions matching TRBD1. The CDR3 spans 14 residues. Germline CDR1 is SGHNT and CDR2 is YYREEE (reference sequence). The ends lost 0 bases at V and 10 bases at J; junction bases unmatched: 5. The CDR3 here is CASSLDRGVGKLFF. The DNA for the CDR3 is TGTGCCAGCAGCTTGGACAGGGGGGTAGGAAAACTGTTTTTT.

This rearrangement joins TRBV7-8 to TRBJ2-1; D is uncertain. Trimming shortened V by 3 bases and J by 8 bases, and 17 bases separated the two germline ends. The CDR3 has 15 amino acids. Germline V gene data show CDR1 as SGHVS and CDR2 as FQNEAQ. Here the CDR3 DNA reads TGTGCCAGCAGCTTTGTGCCCGGGCCGAAGGATGAGCAGTTCTTC. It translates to CASSFVPGPKDEQFF.

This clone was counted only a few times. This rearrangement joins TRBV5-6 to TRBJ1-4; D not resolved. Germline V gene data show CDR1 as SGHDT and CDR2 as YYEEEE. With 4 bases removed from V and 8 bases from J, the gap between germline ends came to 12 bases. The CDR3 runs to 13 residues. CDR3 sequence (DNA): TGTGCCAGCAGCCGTAGGGTAGAAGAAAAACTGTTTTTT. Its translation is CASSRRVEEKLFF.

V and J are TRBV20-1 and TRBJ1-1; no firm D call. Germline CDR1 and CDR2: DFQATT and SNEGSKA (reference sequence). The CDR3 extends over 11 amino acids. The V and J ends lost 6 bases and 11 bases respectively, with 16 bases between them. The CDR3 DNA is TGCAGTGCCCTGAGGCGGGCCTCGGCTTTCTTT. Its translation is CSALRRASAFF.

The CDR3 loop is CATLSGGLNQETQYF. The CDR3 coding sequence is TGTGCCACACTTAGCGGGGGGCTGAATCAAGAGACCCAGTACTTC. The chain employs TRBV6-5 and TRBJ2-5, with 10 bases aligning to TRBD2. This CDR3 region has 15 residues. Trimming took 10 bases from V and 2 from J; bases not matched to a gene: 10. The germline V gene has CDR1 MNHEY and CDR2 SVGAGI.

The CDR3 coding sequence is TGTGCCAGCAGTCAGTATGGGGCAAACATTCAGTACTTC. Its protein is CASSQYGANIQYF. The chain recombines TRBV6-5 with TRBJ2-4; tentative D call: TRBD1 (5 bases). This CDR3 comprises 13 residues. Trimming took 5 bases from V and 6 from J, leaving 11 bases between them. The germline CDR1 and CDR2 sequences are MNHEY and SVGAGI.

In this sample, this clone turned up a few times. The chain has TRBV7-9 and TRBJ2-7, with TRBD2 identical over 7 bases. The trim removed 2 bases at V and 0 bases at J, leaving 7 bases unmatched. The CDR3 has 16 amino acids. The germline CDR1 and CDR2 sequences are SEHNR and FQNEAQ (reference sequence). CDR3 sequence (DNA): TGTGCCAGCAGCTTAAACCGGGGGGAGAGCTCCTACGAGCAGTACTTC. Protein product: CASSLNRGESSYEQYF. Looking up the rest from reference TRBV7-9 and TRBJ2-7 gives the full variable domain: DTGVSQNPRHKITKRGQNVTFRCDPISEHNRLYWYRQTLGQGPEFLTYFQNEAQLEKSRLLSDRFSAERPKGSFSTLEIQRTEQGDSAMYLCASSLNRGESSYEQYFGPGTRLTVT.

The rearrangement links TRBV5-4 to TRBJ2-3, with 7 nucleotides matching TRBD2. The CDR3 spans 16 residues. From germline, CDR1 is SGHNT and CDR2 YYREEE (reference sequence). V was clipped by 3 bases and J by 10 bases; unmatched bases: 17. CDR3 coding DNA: TGTGCCAGCAGCTCAGACCGGGCCGGGGGGTTTCACCCGCAGTATTTT. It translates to CASSSDRAGGFHPQYF. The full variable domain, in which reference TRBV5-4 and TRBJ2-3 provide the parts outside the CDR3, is ETGVTQSPTHLIKTRGQQVTLRCSSQSGHNTVSWYQQALGQGPQFIFQYYREEENGRGNFPPRFSGLQFPNYSSELNVNALELDDSALYLCASSSDRAGGFHPQYFGPGTRLTVL.

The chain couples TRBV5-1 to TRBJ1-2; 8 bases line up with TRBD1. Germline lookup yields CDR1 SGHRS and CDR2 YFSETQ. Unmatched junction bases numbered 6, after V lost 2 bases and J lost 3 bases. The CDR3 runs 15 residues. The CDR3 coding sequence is TGCGCCAGCAGCTTAGGGACAGGATTAGACTATGGCTACACCTTC. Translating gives CASSLGTGLDYGYTF.